The 19 T cell receptor beta chains reported below all come from one sample, sequenced in a study of blood T cell repertoires in COVID-19. Sequencing used immunoSEQ multiplex PCR; TCRdb keeps in-frame clones, though not all of them. The sample yields some 25,000 clones, about 89% seen once. The sequenced sample consisted of peripheral blood. The receptors stem from a man between 65 and 80 years old with acute or convalescent COVID-19.

This chain connects TRBV7-2 to TRBJ2-5; TRBD1 might be the D (5 bases). Germline CDR1 and CDR2: SGHTA and FQGNSA. The CDR3 extends over 15 amino acids. V was pared by 2 bases and J by 5 bases, with 15 bases between. The CDR3 reads CASSLYGQGEETQYF. CDR3 sequence (DNA): TGTGCCAGCAGCTTATACGGGCAGGGTGAGGAGACCCAGTACTTC.

The rearrangement uses TRBV3-1 (or the pseudogene TRBV3-2) and TRBJ1-3; D is unresolved. This CDR3 is built from 16 residues. Trimming took off 1 base at V and 4 bases at J, with 14 bases between the two ends. Germline CDR1 reads LGHDT; CDR2 reads YNNKEL (reference sequence). The CDR3 bases are TGTGCCAGCAGCCAAGGACCGGCGTCGAGGGGAAACACCATATATTTT. Translating it yields CASSQGPASRGNTIYF.

J is TRBJ1-1 and V is TRBV6-5; a possible D gene is TRBD1 (5 bases). This CDR3 has 12 residues. From germline, CDR1 is MNHEY and CDR2 SVGAGI. V was cut by 5 bases and J by 8 bases, with 12 bases left in between. The CDR3 coding sequence is TGTGCCAGCAGTCCCCCCAAGGGGGAAGCTTTCTTT. This translates into CASSPPKGEAFF.

This chain connects TRBV6-6 to TRBJ2-7; 8 bases align to TRBD1. V shed 3 bases and J 4 bases; nucleotides not matched to a gene: 2. Germline V gives CDR1 MNHNY, CDR2 SVGAGI (reference sequence). This CDR3 has 13 residues. The CDR3 spells CASSYTGGYEQYF. The CDR3 coding sequence is TGTGCCAGCAGTTATACAGGGGGGTACGAGCAGTACTTC.

This clone was counted a single time. The gene calls are TRBV18 and TRBJ2-3; D gene uncertain. V lost 3 bases and J 6 bases, leaving 13 bases between the germline ends. In germline, CDR1 is KGHSH, CDR2 LQKENI. This CDR3 comprises 14 residues. Here the CDR3 DNA reads TGTGCCAGCTCACCCGTAGCAGAAATGGATACGCAGTATTTT. This sequence encodes CASSPVAEMDTQYF. Looking up the rest from reference TRBV18 and TRBJ2-3 gives the full variable domain: NAGVMQNPRHLVRRRGQEARLRCSPMKGHSHVYWYRQLPEEGLKFMVYLQKENIIDESGMPKERFSAEFPKEGPSILRIQQVVRGDSAAYFCASSPVAEMDTQYFGPGTRLTVL.

The chain combines TRBV4-2 with TRBJ2-2; no clear D gene. V was pared by 4 bases and J by 6 bases, with 24 bases between. CDR3 length: 18 amino acids. CDR1 LGHNA and CDR2 YNFKEQ come from the germline V gene. DNA for the CDR3: TGTGCCAGCAGCCCCCGGCCTAGTAAAAGTACCGGCGCCGGGGAGCTGTTTTTT. This sequence encodes CASSPRPSKSTGAGELFF.

This clone was observed a handful of times. The V gene is TRBV11-2, the J gene TRBJ2-1, with D perhaps matching TRBD1 (6 bases). Trimming stripped 0 bases from V and 15 bases from J, with 15 bases between. The CDR3 spans 13 residues. Germline CDR1 and CDR2: SGHAT and FQNNGV. CDR3 sequence (DNA): TGTGCCAGCAGCTTAGAGAAGCAGGGGATCCCGTTCTTC. Amino acids: CASSLEKQGIPFF.

The V and J genes are TRBV24-1 and TRBJ2-5; possibly TRBD1 for D (6 bases). This CDR3 has 15 residues. V was pared by 5 bases and J by 4 bases, with 16 bases between. The germline V gene has CDR1 KGHDR and CDR2 SFDVKD. The CDR3: CATSASGTHVETQYF. In DNA, the CDR3 is TGTGCCACCAGTGCCTCTGGGACACACGTAGAGACCCAGTACTTC.

The chain recombines TRBV11-3 with TRBJ2-1; 11 bases align to TRBD2. In germline, CDR1 is SGHNT, CDR2 YENEEA. The ends lost 5 bases at V and 10 bases at J; junction bases unmatched: 7. The CDR3 sequence is 14 residues long. CDR3 coding DNA: TGTGCCAGCAGCCCGACTAGCGGGACAGGGGAGCAGTTCTTC. Translation gives CASSPTSGTGEQFF.

The chain couples TRBV19 to TRBJ2-7, with 10 bases that match TRBD2. The CDR3 is made up of 19 amino acids. V dropped 5 bases and J dropped 3; count of bases not matched to a gene: 19. Per the germline V gene, CDR1 is LNHDA and CDR2 is SQIVND (reference sequence). CDR3 sequence: CASSRDGRSSSGSIYEQYF. Here the CDR3 DNA reads TGTGCCAGTAGTCGGGACGGCCGAAGCTCTAGCGGGAGTATCTACGAGCAGTACTTC.

V gene TRBV19 combines with J gene TRBJ2-2; no firm D call. From germline, CDR1 is LNHDA and CDR2 SQIVND (reference sequence). The CDR3 contains 12 residues. The CDR3 sequence is CASRVYTGELFF. CDR3 nucleotide sequence: TGTGCTAGTCGGGTCTACACCGGGGAGCTGTTTTTT.

The rearrangement uses TRBV3-1 (or the pseudogene TRBV3-2) and TRBJ1-1; a weak D match, TRBD1 (5 bases). The V end was cut by 3 bases, the J end by 4 bases, with 12 bases between. CDR1 LGHDT and CDR2 YNNKEL come from the germline V gene (reference sequence). CDR3 length equals 14 residues. The CDR3 loop reads CASSHIGEGTEAFF. For the CDR3, the DNA is TGTGCCAGCAGCCATATAGGGGAGGGCACTGAAGCTTTCTTT.

The J gene is TRBJ2-1, the V gene TRBV18; 9 bases agree with TRBD1. CDR3 length: 13 amino acids. Germline V CDR1 and CDR2: KGHSH, LQKENI. Unmatched junction bases numbered 11, after V lost 6 bases and J lost 14 bases. The CDR3 spells CASSPARDRVKFF. DNA of the CDR3: TGTGCCAGCTCGCCGGCGAGGGACAGGGTAAAGTTCTTC.

The DNA for the CDR3 is TGTGCCAGCAGTTTATCGTACATAGCTAATGAGCAGTTCTTC. This gives the protein CASSLSYIANEQFF. The J gene is TRBJ2-1, the V gene TRBV27; D unclear. Germline assignment: CDR1 MNHEY and CDR2 SMNVEV (reference sequence). Deletions cut 0 bases from V and 7 bases from J, with 10 bases between. The CDR3 length is 14 residues.

In this sample, this clone turned up once. The rearrangement uses TRBV28 and TRBJ2-3, with 9 bases lining up with TRBD2. CDR1 and CDR2 (germline): MDHEN, SYDVKM. V was clipped by 4 bases and J by 2 bases; unmatched bases: 10. This CDR3 contains 17 residues. Written as DNA, the CDR3 is TGTGCCAGCAGTTCAAGGGTACTAGCGGGTCACACAGATACGCAGTATTTT. This translates into CASSSRVLAGHTDTQYF.

This rearrangement joins TRBV5-6 to TRBJ2-2; TRBD2 aligns across 11 bases. CDR3 length: 15 residues. Looked up from germline, CDR1 is SGHDT and CDR2 is YYEEEE. Losses at the gene ends were 0 bases for V and 5 bases for J; bases not matched to a gene: 0. This CDR3 is CASSLVAGGTGELFF. CDR3 sequence (DNA): TGTGCCAGCAGCTTGGTAGCGGGGGGGACCGGGGAGCTGTTTTTT.

The chain combines TRBV18 with TRBJ2-3, with 8 bases matching TRBD2. Germline V CDR1 and CDR2: KGHSH, LQKENI. The length of the CDR3 is 15 residues. Trimming removed 8 bases from V and 5 bases from J; junction bases left unmatched: 12. The CDR3 is CASQTNGGAGDTQYF. The CDR3 nucleotides are TGTGCCAGCCAAACAAACGGGGGGGCAGGAGATACGCAGTATTTT.

The rearrangement links TRBV7-9 to TRBJ2-3; 8 nucleotides align to TRBD2. The V gene end was trimmed by 5 bases and the J gene end by 4 bases; junction bases not matched to a gene: 2. Germline values: CDR1 SEHNR, CDR2 FQNEAQ (reference sequence). The CDR3 length is 13 residues. CDR3 loop: CASSIGGADTQYF. As DNA, the CDR3 is TGTGCCAGCAGCATCGGGGGGGCAGATACGCAGTATTTT.

The CDR3 sequence is CASSLGTAPDTQYF. The CDR3 DNA is TGTGCCAGCAGTCTCGGGACAGCGCCAGATACGCAGTATTTT. The J gene is TRBJ2-3, the V gene TRBV27; TRBD1 agrees at 7 bases. The germline V gene has CDR1 MNHEY and CDR2 SMNVEV (reference sequence). The J segment lost 4 bases and the V segment lost 5 bases, leaving 6 bases of the junction unmatched. The CDR3 is made up of 14 amino acids.